This T cell receptor (beta chain) came from a study of early T cells in non-severe SARS-CoV-2 infection. TCRdb re-called the 5' RACE reads with MiXCR, one entry per CDR3 protein. The repertoire includes some 80,000 distinct CDR3 sequences, 8% to 13% of them detected once, and around 8% sits in the top ten. This clonotype was seen many times. The clonotype was recovered from an adult who was a healthcare worker with PCR-confirmed SARS-CoV-2 infection or an uninfected control (not recorded which). This material consisted of whole blood, taken at baseline.

CDR3 in amino acids: CASSESWGDPEAFF. CDR3 DNA: TGCGCCAGCAGTGAGTCTTGGGGCGACCCTGAAGCTTTCTTT. The chain joins TRBV10-2 to TRBJ1-1; the D gene is possibly TRBD1 (5 bases). CDR3 length equals 14 residues. Germline-derived CDR1 and CDR2 are WSHSY and SAAADI. Trimming left V 0 bases short and J 6 bases short, with 11 bases between.